This is a list of T cell receptor beta chains from one sample in a study of T cells in Graves' hyperthyroidism and ophthalmopathy. TCRdb passed the multiplex PCR reads through MiXCR, listing each CDR3 protein once. This sample yields about 640,000 distinct CDR3 sequences, of which less than 25% are seen a single time; over 30% belongs to the top ten. The sequencing input was blood. The receptors shown here come from a man between 25 and 39 years old with Graves' ophthalmopathy. Both conserved end residues are part of each CDR3. D genes are given only for firm matches. Clone size is shown for a subset of rows, as once, few, many or a class of expanded clone.

TRBV14,TRBJ2-7,.,few,CASSQGTGVVYEQYF,TGTGCCAGCAGCCAAGGAACGGGAGTAGTATACGAGCAGTACTTC
TRBV28,TRBJ1-1,.,.,CASSLGPGGTEAFF,TGTGCCAGCAGTTTGGGCCCCGGCGGCACTGAAGCTTTCTTT
TRBV10-3,TRBJ1-1,.,.,CAIKAGRGMNTEAFF,TGTGCCATCAAGGCAGGGAGGGGGATGAACACTGAAGCTTTCTTT
TRBV5-1,TRBJ2-2,TRBD2,.,CASSRTTSGAYGELFF,TGTGCCAGCAGCCGGACCACTAGCGGGGCTTACGGGGAGCTGTTTTTT
TRBV6-5,TRBJ2-5,TRBD2,few,CASSYRSGSKKTQYF,TGTGCCAGCAGTTACCGTAGCGGGAGTAAAAAGACCCAGTACTTC
TRBV28,TRBJ2-7,TRBD2,few,CASTRGNYEQYF,TGTGCCAGCACGCGGGGGAACTACGAGCAGTACTTC
TRBV19,TRBJ1-5,.,.,CASSIGQFSDFNQPQHF,TGTGCCAGTAGTATAGGGCAGTTCTCGGATTTCAATCAGCCCCAGCATTTT
TRBV5-1,TRBJ2-4,TRBD1,few,CASSLRQGENIQYF,TGCGCCAGCAGCTTGCGACAGGGTGAAAACATTCAGTACTTC
TRBV6-2/TRBV6-3,TRBJ1-5,.,.,CASSYSPDQPQHF,TGTGCCAGCAGTTACTCCCCCGATCAGCCCCAGCATTTT
TRBV11-2,TRBJ2-4,.,many,CASSHSRQAQNIQYF,TGTGCCAGCAGCCACTCCAGGCAGGCCCAAAACATTCAGTACTTC
TRBV3-1,TRBJ1-1,.,many,CASSHIGGNTEAFF,TGTGCCAGCAGCCATATCGGGGGGAACACTGAAGCTTTCTTT
TRBV27,TRBJ2-1,TRBD2,few,CASSLGLAAHNEQFF,TGTGCCAGCAGTTTGGGACTAGCGGCCCACAATGAGCAGTTCTTC
TRBV5-1,TRBJ2-6,TRBD1,few,CASSSHDKNIERTGPISGANVLTF,TGCGCCAGCAGCAGCCACGACAAGAATATCGAGAGGACAGGGCCAATCTCTGGGGCCAACGTCCTGACTTTC
TRBV11-2,TRBJ1-5,.,many,CASSGEGGPQHF,TGTGCCAGCAGCGGGGAGGGAGGGCCCCAGCATTTT
TRBV15,TRBJ1-5,.,once,CATSRRQGDNQPQHF,TGTGCCACCAGCAGAAGGCAGGGTGACAATCAGCCCCAGCATTTT
TRBV19,TRBJ2-1,.,few,CASTISIGHGGEQFF,TGTGCCAGTACCATCTCGATAGGACACGGCGGCGAGCAGTTCTTC
TRBV7-3,TRBJ2-3,.,few,CASSLRKAGVKTDTQYF,TGTGCCAGCAGCTTAAGAAAGGCAGGGGTGAAGACAGATACGCAGTATTTT
TRBV4-3,TRBJ2-7,TRBD1,once,CASSPDPGQGLHEQYF,TGCGCCAGCAGCCCCGACCCGGGACAGGGGTTACACGAGCAGTACTTC
TRBV11-2,TRBJ1-1,.,few,CASSLGVAGENTEAFF,TGTGCCAGCAGCTTAGGTGTGGCAGGAGAGAACACTGAAGCTTTCTTT
TRBV4-1,TRBJ2-7,.,.,CASSQAGYEQYF,TGCGCCAGCAGCCAAGCGGGGTACGAGCAGTACTTC
TRBV28,TRBJ2-1,.,many,CASRPAGRASSYNEQFF,TGTGCCAGCAGACCTGCGGGTCGCGCGAGCTCCTACAATGAGCAGTTCTTC
TRBV19,TRBJ2-5,TRBD2,few,CASSTTGGSETQYF,TGTGCCAGTAGTACCACGGGGGGTTCGGAGACCCAGTACTTC
TRBV20-1,TRBJ1-1,TRBD1,many,CSAALQGGDTEAFF,TGCAGTGCGGCCCTCCAGGGGGGAGACACTGAAGCTTTCTTT
TRBV30,TRBJ2-3,.,.,CAWSVAWERRDTQYF,TGTGCCTGGAGTGTGGCGTGGGAGCGCCGGGATACGCAGTATTTT